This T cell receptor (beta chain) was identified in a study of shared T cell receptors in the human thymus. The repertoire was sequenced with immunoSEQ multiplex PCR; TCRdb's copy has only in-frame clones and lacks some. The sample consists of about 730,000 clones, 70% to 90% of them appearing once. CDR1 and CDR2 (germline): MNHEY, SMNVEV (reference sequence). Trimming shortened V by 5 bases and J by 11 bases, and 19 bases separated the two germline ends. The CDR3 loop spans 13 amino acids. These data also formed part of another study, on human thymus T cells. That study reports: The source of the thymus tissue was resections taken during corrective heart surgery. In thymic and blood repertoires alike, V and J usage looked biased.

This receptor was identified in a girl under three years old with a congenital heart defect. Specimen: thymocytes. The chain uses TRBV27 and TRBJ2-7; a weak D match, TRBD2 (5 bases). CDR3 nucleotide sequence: TGTGCCAGCAGTCCCTGGACGGGGAGACGTGAGTACTTC. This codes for CASSPWTGRREYF.